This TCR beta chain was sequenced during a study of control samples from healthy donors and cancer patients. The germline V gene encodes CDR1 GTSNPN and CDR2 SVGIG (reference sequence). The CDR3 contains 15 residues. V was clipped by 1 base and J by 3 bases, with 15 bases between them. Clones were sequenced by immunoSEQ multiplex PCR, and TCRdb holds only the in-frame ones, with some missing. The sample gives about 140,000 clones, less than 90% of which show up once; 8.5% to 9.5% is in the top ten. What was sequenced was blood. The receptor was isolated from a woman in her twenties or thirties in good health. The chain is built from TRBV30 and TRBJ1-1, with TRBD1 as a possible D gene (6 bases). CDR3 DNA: TGTGCCTGGAGTGGGTCGCCAGGGGCGTACACTGAAGCTTTCTTT. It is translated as CAWSGSPGAYTEAFF.